This T cell receptor (beta chain) was identified in a study of OX40 agonist ivuxolimab in advanced cancers. Study details: The diagnoses of dose-escalation patients were hepatocellular carcinoma, melanoma, renal cell or head and neck cancer. Of the patients, three showed partial responses, one with hepatocellular carcinoma and two with cutaneous melanoma.

Findings and limits, study-wide: Circulating CD4+ and CD8+ T cells showed clonal expansion by week 6 at 0.1 to 3.0 mg/kg.

The CDR3 contains 15 residues. Sequencing was performed with immunoSEQ multiplex PCR; in TCRdb, only in-frame clones are kept and a portion is missing. The sample contains tens of thousands of clones, about nine tenths of which appear only once. As to this clone: Its specificity is unknown.

The source was CD4+ or CD8+ T cells sorted from blood, collected in a trial of the OX40 agonist ivuxolimab. The sequence was obtained from an adult with an advanced solid tumor such as melanoma, head and neck, liver or kidney cancer. The rearrangement links TRBV21-1 to TRBJ2-1. TRBV21-1 corresponds to a pseudogene. Written as DNA, the CDR3 is TGTGCCAGCAGCAACCCAGGGAGCTCCTACAATGAGCAGTTCTTC. Translated, it gives CASSNPGSSYNEQFF.